The present T cell receptor (beta chain) was sequenced within a study of a mutant IDH1 vaccine in newly diagnosed glioma. Time point in this sample: week 11, during vaccination. The investigators gave 300 ug of mutant IDH1 20-mer peptide in each vaccine dose, together with topical imiquimod. The assay was immunoSEQ multiplex PCR, and TCRdb's table has in-frame clones only and misses some. The data show about 61,000 clones, roughly 80% seen once. Germline-derived CDR1 and CDR2 are MNHNS and SASEGT. Trimming cost V 8 bases and J 4 bases, with 6 bases left between them. The CDR3 is 10 amino acids. This clone was recorded only once. What it recognizes is unknown.

This TCR was sampled from a man aged 45 to 65 with glioma. The specimen was PBMCs, collected from a glioma patient whose treatment included an IDH1 peptide vaccine. The chain recombines TRBV6-1 with TRBJ2-7; D gene uncertain. For the CDR3, the DNA is TGTGCCAGCTGGGCGTACGAGCAGTACTTC. It yields the protein CASWAYEQYF.